Sequencing of this T cell receptor beta chain was carried out in a study of blood T cell repertoires in COVID-19. Study in general: Spain, Italy and the United States supplied samples that represented acute and convalescent COVID-19.

Germline V gene data show CDR1 as SGHRS and CDR2 as YFSETQ. CDR3 length equals 15 residues. V was pared by 4 bases and J by 9 bases, with 5 bases of the junction left unmatched. In the authors' workflow: Reference gene primer amplification yielded estimated nucleated cell counts. Method: immunoSEQ multiplex PCR; TCRdb's copy keeps in-frame clones and lacks some. V, J and clone size are those of that table, while D and trimming were read from the DNA. This repertoire shows roughly 230,000 clones, approximately 89% found once; its top ten account for 4% to 5%. V gene TRBV5-1 combines with J gene TRBJ2-2, with TRBD2 matching over 14 bases. Sequenced material: peripheral blood. The receptor's source is a middle-aged woman who had recovered from COVID-19. As DNA, the CDR3 is TGCGCCAGCAGCCTGGGACTAGCGGGGGAATGGGAGCTGTTTTTT. Translated, it gives CASSLGLAGEWELFF.